Listed here are 9 T cell receptor beta chains from one sample, sequenced in a study of PD-1 blockade in mismatch repair-deficient tumors. Sequencing used immunoSEQ multiplex PCR; TCRdb keeps in-frame clones, though not all of them. The table shows 15,000 to 20,000 clones, with over 70% occurring only once. This specimen consisted of PBMCs, obtained less than 25 weeks after starting pembrolizumab. The receptor set was obtained from an adult with mismatch repair-deficient cancer.

The chain uses TRBV28 and TRBJ2-7; TRBD1 agrees at 7 bases. There are 13 residues in the CDR3. Germline assignment: CDR1 MDHEN and CDR2 SYDVKM. V was clipped by 6 bases and J by 6 bases; unmatched bases: 8. CDR3 in DNA: TGTGCCAGCAGGACGACAGGGAGTGGCGAGCAGTACTTC. Its protein product is CASRTTGSGEQYF.

The J gene is TRBJ1-2, the V gene TRBV18; 9 nucleotides agree with TRBD1. In germline, CDR1 is KGHSH, CDR2 LQKENI. J gave up 4 bases and V 0 bases, and 9 bases lay outside the gene matches. The CDR3 sequence is 17 residues long. CDR3 nucleotide sequence: TGTGCCAGCTCACCACCGTCCCGGGACAGGGAAGGCTATGGCTACACCTTC. Residues: CASSPPSRDREGYGYTF.

V and J are TRBV5-1 and TRBJ2-5, with D possibly matching TRBD2 (5 bases). Germline values: CDR1 SGHRS, CDR2 YFSETQ. Trimming cost V 4 bases and J 14 bases, with 18 bases left between them. The CDR3 sequence is 12 residues long. For the CDR3, the DNA is TGCGCCAGCAGCGAGACCAGCGGACCCGACTACTTC. It specifies CASSETSGPDYF.

The CDR3, as DNA: TGTGCCAGCTCACGGACAGGCAGCTATGGCTACACCTTC. Protein sequence: CASSRTGSYGYTF. The genes are TRBV18 and TRBJ1-2, with 7 bases aligning to TRBD1. Trimming took 4 bases from V and 4 from J; bases not matched to a gene: 3. The CDR3 covers 13 residues. Germline V gene lookup returns CDR1 KGHSH and CDR2 LQKENI.

The chain joins TRBV5-4 to TRBJ1-4; D remains ambiguous. The CDR3 consists of 14 residues. CDR1 and CDR2 from the germline V gene are SGHNT and YYREEE (reference sequence). V lost 0 bases to trimming and J lost 4 bases, with 7 bases between them. CDR3 amino acids: CASSLGVLNEKLFF. The CDR3 bases are TGTGCCAGCAGCTTGGGCGTCCTTAATGAAAAACTGTTTTTT.

The V gene is TRBV2, the J gene TRBJ2-5, with D tentatively TRBD1 (5 bases). Between the trimmed V and J ends, which lost 8 bases and 5 bases, there was a span of 15 bases. CDR1 and CDR2 (germline): SNHLY, FYNNEI. The CDR3 runs to 13 residues. The CDR3, as DNA: TGTGCCAGCCGGCCCCACAGGTTGGAGACCCAGTACTTC. It codes for CASRPHRLETQYF.

The genes are TRBV7-9 and TRBJ2-5; 10 bases match TRBD2. The CDR3 covers 16 residues. Germline V gene sequence: CDR1 SEHNR, CDR2 FQNEAQ (reference sequence). Losses at the gene ends were 2 bases for V and 1 base for J; bases not matched to a gene: 4. CDR3 DNA: TGTGCCAGCAGCTTATTGGGGACTAGCGTCCAAGAGACCCAGTACTTC. This gives the protein CASSLLGTSVQETQYF. Together with reference TRBV7-9 and TRBJ2-5, the CDR3 gives the full variable domain: DTGVSQNPRHKITKRGQNVTFRCDPISEHNRLYWYRQTLGQGPEFLTYFQNEAQLEKSRLLSDRFSAERPKGSFSTLEIQRTEQGDSAMYLCASSLLGTSVQETQYFGPGTRLLVL.

This chain connects TRBV10-1 to TRBJ1-5; 8 bases agree with TRBD1. The CDR3 is made up of 18 amino acids. CDR1 WNHNN and CDR2 SYGVQD come from the germline V gene (reference sequence). J gave up 0 bases and V 7 bases, and 14 bases lay outside the gene matches. This CDR3 reads CASTPGTGSIDSNQPQHF. The CDR3 coding sequence is TGCGCCAGCACCCCCGGGACAGGTTCTATAGATAGCAATCAGCCCCAGCATTTT.

The chain combines TRBV11-2 with TRBJ2-3; 10 bases are shared with TRBD2. Trimming cost V 1 base and J 4 bases; bases outside gene matches: 8. The CDR3 contains 17 residues. Germline assignment: CDR1 SGHAT and CDR2 FQNNGV. The CDR3 is CASSLGILAGEADTQYF. The CDR3 DNA is TGTGCCAGCAGCTTAGGTATCCTAGCGGGAGAAGCAGATACGCAGTATTTT.